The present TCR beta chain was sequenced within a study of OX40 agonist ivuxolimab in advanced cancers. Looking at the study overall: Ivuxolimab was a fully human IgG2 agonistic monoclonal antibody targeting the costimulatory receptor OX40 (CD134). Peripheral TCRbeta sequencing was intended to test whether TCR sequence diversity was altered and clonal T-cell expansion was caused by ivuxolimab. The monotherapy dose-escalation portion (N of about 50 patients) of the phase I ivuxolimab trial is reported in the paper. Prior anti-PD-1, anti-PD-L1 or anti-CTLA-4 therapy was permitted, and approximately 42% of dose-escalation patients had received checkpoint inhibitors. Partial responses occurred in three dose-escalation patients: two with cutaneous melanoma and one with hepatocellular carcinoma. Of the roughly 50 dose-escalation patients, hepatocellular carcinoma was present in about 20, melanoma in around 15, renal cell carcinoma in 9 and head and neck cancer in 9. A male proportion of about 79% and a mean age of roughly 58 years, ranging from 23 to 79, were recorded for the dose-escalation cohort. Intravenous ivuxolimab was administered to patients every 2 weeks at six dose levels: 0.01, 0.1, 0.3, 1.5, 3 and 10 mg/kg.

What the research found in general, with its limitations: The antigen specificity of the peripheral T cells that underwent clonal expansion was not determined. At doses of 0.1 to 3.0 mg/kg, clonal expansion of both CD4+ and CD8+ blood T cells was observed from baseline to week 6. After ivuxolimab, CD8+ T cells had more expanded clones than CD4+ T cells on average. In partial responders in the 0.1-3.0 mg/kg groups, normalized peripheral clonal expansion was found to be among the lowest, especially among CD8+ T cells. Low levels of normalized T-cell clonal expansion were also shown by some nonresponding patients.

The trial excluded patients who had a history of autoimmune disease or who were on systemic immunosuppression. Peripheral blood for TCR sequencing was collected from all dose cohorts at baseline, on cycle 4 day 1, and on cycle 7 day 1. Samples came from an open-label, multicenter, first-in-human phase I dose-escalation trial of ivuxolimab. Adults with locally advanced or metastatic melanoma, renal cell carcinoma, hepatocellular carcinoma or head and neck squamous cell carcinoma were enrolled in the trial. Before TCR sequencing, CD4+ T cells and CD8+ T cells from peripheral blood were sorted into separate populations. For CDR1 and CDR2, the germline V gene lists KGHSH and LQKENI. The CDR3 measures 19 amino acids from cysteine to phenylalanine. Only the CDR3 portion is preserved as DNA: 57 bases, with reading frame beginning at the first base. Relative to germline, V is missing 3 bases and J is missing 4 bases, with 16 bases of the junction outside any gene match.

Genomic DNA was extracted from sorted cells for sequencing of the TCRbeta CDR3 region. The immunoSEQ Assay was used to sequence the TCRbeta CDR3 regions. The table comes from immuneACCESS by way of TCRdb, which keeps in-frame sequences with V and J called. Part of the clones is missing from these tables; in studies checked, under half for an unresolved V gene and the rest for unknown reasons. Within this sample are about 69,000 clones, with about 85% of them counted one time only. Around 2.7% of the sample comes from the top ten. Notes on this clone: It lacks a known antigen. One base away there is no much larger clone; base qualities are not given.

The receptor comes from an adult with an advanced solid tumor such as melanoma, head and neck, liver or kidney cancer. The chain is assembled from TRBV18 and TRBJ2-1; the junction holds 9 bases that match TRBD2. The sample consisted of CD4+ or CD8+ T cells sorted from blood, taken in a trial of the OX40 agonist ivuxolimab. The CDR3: CASSPRPGVAGDPYNEQFF. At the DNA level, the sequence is TGTGCCAGCTCACCGAGGCCAGGGGTAGCGGGAGACCCTTACAATGAGCAGTTCTTC.